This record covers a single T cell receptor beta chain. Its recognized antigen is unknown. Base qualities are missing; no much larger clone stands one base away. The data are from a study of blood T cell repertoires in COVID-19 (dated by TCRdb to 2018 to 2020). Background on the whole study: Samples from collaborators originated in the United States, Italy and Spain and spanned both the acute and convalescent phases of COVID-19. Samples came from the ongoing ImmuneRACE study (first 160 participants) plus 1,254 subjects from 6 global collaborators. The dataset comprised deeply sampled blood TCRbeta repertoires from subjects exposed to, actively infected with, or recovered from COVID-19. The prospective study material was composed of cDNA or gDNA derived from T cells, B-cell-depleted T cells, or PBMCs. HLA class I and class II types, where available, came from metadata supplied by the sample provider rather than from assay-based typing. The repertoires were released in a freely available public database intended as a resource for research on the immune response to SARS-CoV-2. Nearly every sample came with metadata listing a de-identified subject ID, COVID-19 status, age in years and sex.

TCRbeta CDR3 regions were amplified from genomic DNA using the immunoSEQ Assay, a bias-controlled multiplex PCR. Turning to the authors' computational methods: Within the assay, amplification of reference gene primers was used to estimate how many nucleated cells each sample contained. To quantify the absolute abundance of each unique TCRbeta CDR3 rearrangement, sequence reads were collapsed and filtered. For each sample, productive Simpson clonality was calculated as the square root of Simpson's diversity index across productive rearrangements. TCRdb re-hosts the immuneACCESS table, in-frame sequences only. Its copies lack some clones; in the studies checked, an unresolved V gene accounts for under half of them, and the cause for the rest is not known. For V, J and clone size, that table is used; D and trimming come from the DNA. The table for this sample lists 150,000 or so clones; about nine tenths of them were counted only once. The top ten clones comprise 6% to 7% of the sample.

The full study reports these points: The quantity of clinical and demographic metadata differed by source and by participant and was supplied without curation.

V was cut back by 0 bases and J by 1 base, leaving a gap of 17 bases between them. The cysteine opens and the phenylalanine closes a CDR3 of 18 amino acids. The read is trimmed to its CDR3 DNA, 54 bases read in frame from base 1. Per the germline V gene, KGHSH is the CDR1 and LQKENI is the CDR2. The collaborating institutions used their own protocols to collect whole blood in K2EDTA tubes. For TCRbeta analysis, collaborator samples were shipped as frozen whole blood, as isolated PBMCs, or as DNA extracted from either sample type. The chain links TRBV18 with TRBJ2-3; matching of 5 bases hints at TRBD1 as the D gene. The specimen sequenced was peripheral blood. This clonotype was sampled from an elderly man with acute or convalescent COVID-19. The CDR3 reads CASSPPRQGILGTDTQYF. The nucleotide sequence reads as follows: TGTGCCAGCTCACCACCCAGGCAGGGAATTTTGGGCACAGATACGCAGTATTTT.